The rows below give T cell receptor beta chains drawn from one sample of a study of cytomegalovirus exposure and HLA in healthy donors. Sequenced by immunoSEQ multiplex PCR; TCRdb stores in-frame clones only, minus some. Of approximately 220,000 clones listed, about 83% were seen once; the top ten hold 2.6%. Sequenced: PBMCs. The origin of the receptors is a man aged 18 to 29 in good health and CMV-seronegative. CDR3s include the opening cysteine and the closing phenylalanine or tryptophan. D genes are given only for firm matches. Clone size is stated in some rows and not others, as once, few, many or a class when expanded.

d_gene,v_gene,abundance,j_gene,CDR3nt,CDR3aa
TRBD2,TRBV4-1,.,TRBJ2-1,TGCGCCAGCAGCCAAATGCCCTGGGCGGGAGGCCCGGGGGAGCAGTTCTTC,CASSQMPWAGGPGEQFF
TRBD2,TRBV5-1,.,TRBJ2-3,TGCGCCAGCAGCCCGCGCCTAGCGGGGGGTACAGATACGCAGTATTTT,CASSPRLAGGTDTQYF
.,TRBV28,.,TRBJ2-1,TGTGCCAGCAGCTCCCGAGCGACGGGGGAGCAGTTCTTC,CASSSRATGEQFF
TRBD1,TRBV4-3,once,TRBJ2-2,TGCGCCAGCAGGACCTGGGACAGGGGGAACACCGGGGAGCTGTTTTTT,CASRTWDRGNTGELFF
.,TRBV5-6,.,TRBJ1-5,TGTGCCAGCAGCTTAGCGGAGGCCAATCAGCCCCAGCATTTT,CASSLAEANQPQHF
.,TRBV14,few,TRBJ1-6,TGTGCCAGGGGGGGGAATAAGGATTCACCCCTCCACTTT,CARGGNKDSPLHF
.,TRBV4-3,.,TRBJ2-1,TGCGCCAGCAGCCAAGATCAGCGGCAGGTTTACAATGAGCAGTTCTTC,CASSQDQRQVYNEQFF
TRBD1,TRBV6-1,.,TRBJ2-5,TGTGCCAGCAGTTCTCCGGGACAGGGATCAGAGACCCAGTACTTC,CASSSPGQGSETQYF
TRBD1,TRBV27,few,TRBJ2-7,TGTGCCAGCAGTTCCAGGACAGGGGCACCGGAGCAGTACTTC,CASSSRTGAPEQYF
.,TRBV6-6,.,TRBJ2-2,TGTGCCAGCAGTTTTGGCCGTGCGAACACCGGGGAGCTGTTTTTT,CASSFGRANTGELFF
TRBD1,TRBV2,.,TRBJ2-7,TGTGCCAGCACCCTGGGGACAGGGAAGTACGAGCAGTACTTC,CASTLGTGKYEQYF
TRBD2,TRBV7-2,.,TRBJ2-1,TGTGCCAGCAGCTTTGCGGGGGTCTACAATGAGCAGTTCTTC,CASSFAGVYNEQFF
.,TRBV11-2,.,TRBJ2-3,TGTGCCAGCAGCCCTCTTAGAGGAGTTGGCACAGATACGCAGTATTTT,CASSPLRGVGTDTQYF
.,TRBV7-2,.,TRBJ1-5,TGTGCCAGCAGCTCTCCAGCGGGGAGTAGCAATCAGCCCCAGCATTTT,CASSSPAGSSNQPQHF
TRBD1,TRBV27,.,TRBJ2-7,TGTGCCAGCAGCCGGACAGGGGCGTTCTACGAGCAGTACTTC,CASSRTGAFYEQYF
.,TRBV7-9,.,TRBJ2-7,TGTGCCAGCAGAGAGAGGGGGGACAGCGAGCAGTACTTC,CASRERGDSEQYF
.,TRBV7-2,.,TRBJ2-3,TGTGCCAGCAGCTTAGATCCCTCTAGTGCAGATACGCAGTATTTT,CASSLDPSSADTQYF
.,TRBV2,.,TRBJ2-5,TGTGCCAGCAGTGAGGTCTTACGGGGTGGTGACCAGTACTTC,CASSEVLRGGDQYF
.,TRBV2,few,TRBJ1-3,TGTGCCAGCACTTCGGGGACTGGAAACACCATATATTTT,CASTSGTGNTIYF
.,TRBV18,.,TRBJ1-4,TGTGCCAGCTCACCGCAGGGAAACGAAAAACTGTTTTTT,CASSPQGNEKLFF
TRBD2,TRBV27,few,TRBJ2-3,TGTGCCAGCAGTTCTCAGCCTCCCGGGACTAGGAAGGATACGCAGTATTTT,CASSSQPPGTRKDTQYF
.,TRBV9,.,TRBJ2-3,TGTGCCAGCAGCGTAGAGATACTCACAGATACGCAGTATTTT,CASSVEILTDTQYF
.,TRBV28,once,TRBJ2-5,TGTGCCAGCCTCGACCTGCGGGAGACCCAGTACTTC,CASLDLRETQYF
TRBD1,TRBV7-9,few,TRBJ2-7,TGTGCCAGCAGCACGACAGGGGTCCCCTCGGACGAGCAGTACTTC,CASSTTGVPSDEQYF
TRBD1,TRBV5-5,.,TRBJ1-2,TGTGCCAGCAGTCCAGGGACAGAAAACTATGGCTACACCTTC,CASSPGTENYGYTF
TRBD1,TRBV5-6,.,TRBJ2-1,TGTGCCAGCAGCGAACCCGGCATGACAGGGGGCTACAATGAGCAGTTCTTC,CASSEPGMTGGYNEQFF
TRBD2,TRBV9,once,TRBJ2-2,TGTGCCAGCAGCGCAAGAGGACTAGCGGGAACCGGGGAGCTGTTTTTT,CASSARGLAGTGELFF
.,TRBV6-5,.,TRBJ2-3,TGTGCCAGCAGTGACAGCTATACGCAGTATTTT,CASSDSYTQYF
.,TRBV5-4,.,TRBJ2-1,TGTGCCAGCAGTTCAGCCCGGGACACCTACAATGAGCAGTTCTTC,CASSSARDTYNEQFF
.,TRBV29-1,.,TRBJ2-5,TGCAGCCCTATGCGGGCAGGAGTGCCCCAAGAGACCCAGTACTTC,CSPMRAGVPQETQYF
.,TRBV4-3,.,TRBJ2-3,TGCGCCAGCAGCCAAGTTGCGGATCCACCGGATACGCAGTATTTT,CASSQVADPPDTQYF
.,TRBV4-1,.,TRBJ2-5,TGCGCCAGCAGCCAAGGCCACACAGTTGCCGAGACCCAGTACTTC,CASSQGHTVAETQYF
.,TRBV7-2,.,TRBJ1-5,TGTGCCAGCAGCTTACAGGGGAGCAATCAGCCCCAGCATTTT,CASSLQGSNQPQHF
.,TRBV7-9,few,TRBJ2-7,TGTGCCAGCAGCTTAGACAACTACGAGCAGTACTTC,CASSLDNYEQYF
TRBD2,TRBV27,.,TRBJ2-7,TGTGCCAGCAGTCCGGGGACTAGCGGGAGAAACCACGAGCAGTACTTC,CASSPGTSGRNHEQYF
TRBD1,TRBV5-1,.,TRBJ2-2,TGCGCCAGCGAGACAGGGGGCAATACCGGGGAGCTGTTTTTT,CASETGGNTGELFF
.,TRBV4-1,.,TRBJ1-5,TGCGCCAGCAGCCAAGAATTCGGGAATCAGCCCCAGCATTTT,CASSQEFGNQPQHF
.,TRBV6-5,.,TRBJ2-7,TGTGCCAGCATGAGTGCGCGCGAGCAGTACTTC,CASMSAREQYF
.,TRBV25-1,.,TRBJ2-7,TGTGCCAGCAGTGATCCTCTATCCAGGGCTAAGTACTTC,CASSDPLSRAKYF
TRBD2,TRBV4-2,.,TRBJ2-7,TGTGCCAGCAGCCAAGTTTCGGGAGGGCCGGCGTACGAGCAGTACTTC,CASSQVSGGPAYEQYF
TRBD2,TRBV15,.,TRBJ2-1,TGTGCCTCTGGACTAGCGGGAGTTAATGAGCAGTTCTTC,CASGLAGVNEQFF
TRBD1,TRBV12-5,.,TRBJ2-7,TGTGCTAGTGGTTTGATGACAGGGGGCGAGCAGTACTTC,CASGLMTGGEQYF
TRBD1,TRBV7-6,.,TRBJ1-3,TGTGCCAGCAGCGGGGGGACAGCCTCTGGAAACACCATATATTTT,CASSGGTASGNTIYF
TRBD2,TRBV19,.,TRBJ2-7,TGTGCCAGTGCCGTAGCGGGTCTTTATGGTGCCGGCGAGCAGTACTTC,CASAVAGLYGAGEQYF
.,TRBV7-2,.,TRBJ2-3,TGTGCCAGCAGCTCCCTTTTAGCGGTAACAGATACGCAGTATTTT,CASSSLLAVTDTQYF
.,TRBV2,.,TRBJ2-1,TGTGCCAGCCTCTCTGGCGGGGCATACAATGAGCAGTTCTTC,CASLSGGAYNEQFF
.,TRBV20-1,.,TRBJ1-2,TGCAGTGCTTCCCACAGCTATGGCTACACCTTC,CSASHSYGYTF
TRBD2,TRBV4-1,.,TRBJ2-3,TGCGCCAGCAGCCTATTGGGGGGGTCGGATACGCAGTATTTT,CASSLLGGSDTQYF
.,TRBV5-1,.,TRBJ2-7,TGCGCCAGCAGAAAGGAGGGCTACGAGCAGTACTTC,CASRKEGYEQYF
TRBD2,TRBV30,.,TRBJ2-7,TGTGCCTGGATTAGTCGAAACAGGGTTTCACTAGCGGGAGAGGACGAGCAGTACTTC,CAWISRNRVSLAGEDEQYF
.,TRBV2,.,TRBJ2-7,TGTGCCAGCAGTACCCGGGGTGGGCAGTACTTC,CASSTRGGQYF
.,TRBV7-3,.,TRBJ2-2,TGTGCCAGCAGCCGCTTAAGGGGTCAGAACACCGGGGAGCTGTTTTTT,CASSRLRGQNTGELFF
.,TRBV2,.,TRBJ2-7,TGTGCCAGTAGCTCACTATCCTACGAGCAGTACTTC,CASSSLSYEQYF
TRBD2,TRBV2,.,TRBJ2-2,TGTGCCAGCAGTGGGCGGGAGTGGGAGCTGTTTTTT,CASSGREWELFF
.,TRBV5-1,.,TRBJ2-2,TGCGCCAGCAGCCCAGGGTTTCCCCTCACCGGGGAGCTGTTTTTT,CASSPGFPLTGELFF
.,TRBV9,.,TRBJ1-3,TGTGCCAGCAGCGCCTATTCCCGGGGGGCCGACACCATATATTTT,CASSAYSRGADTIYF
.,TRBV6-5,.,TRBJ2-7,TGTGCCAGCAGTCAGAACAGATACGAGCAGTACTTC,CASSQNRYEQYF
TRBD2,TRBV5-4,once,TRBJ2-7,TGTGCCAGCAGCCCGGGACTAGCGGGAGAAGGGTACGAGCAGTACTTC,CASSPGLAGEGYEQYF
.,TRBV5-1,.,TRBJ2-1,TGCGCCAGCAGCCCCGGGACAACATACAATGAGCAGTTCTTC,CASSPGTTYNEQFF
.,TRBV28,.,TRBJ1-2,TGTGCCAGCAGTTTATTGGCCCTCTATGGCTACACCTTC,CASSLLALYGYTF